The clone carrying this TCR beta chain was recorded only once. This sample is drawn from a study of control samples from healthy donors and cancer patients. The CDR3 runs 18 residues. Trimming removed 3 bases from V and 4 bases from J; junction bases left unmatched: 17. Germline V gives CDR1 MGHDK, CDR2 SYGVNS. Sequencing was performed with immunoSEQ multiplex PCR; in TCRdb, only in-frame clones are kept and a portion is missing. The sample lists tens of thousands of clones, 85% occurring once. Source material: blood. The chain carries TRBV25-1 and TRBJ1-2, with TRBD1 identical over 7 bases. The receptor comes from a man in his forties in good health. The CDR3 nucleotides are TGTGCCAGCAGTGACAAGGGGGCGGACCCACGGAAAACCTATGGCTACACCTTC. Protein product: CASSDKGADPRKTYGYTF.